This entry concerns a single T cell receptor (beta chain). Here immunoSEQ multiplex PCR was the method, and the copy in TCRdb shows in-frame clones only, minus some. This repertoire shows about 7,300 clones, 90% to 95% found once; its top ten account for about 2%. This sample is part of a study of T cells in tumors and immune-related adverse events. Germline V CDR1 and CDR2: ENHRY, SYGVKD. V lost 6 bases, J lost 4 bases, and 9 bases lay in between. The CDR3 has 12 residues. This chain links TRBV10-3 with TRBJ1-2; D call uncertain. This clonotype originated in a female donor with metastatic renal cell carcinoma. The sample consisted of lymph node tissue, taken from a patient treated with anti-PD-1 therapy. For the CDR3, the DNA is TGTGCCATCAGAAGGGAGAGCTATGGCTACACCTTC. It translates to CAIRRESYGYTF.